The 10 T cell receptor beta chains listed next were all sequenced from one sample in a study of blood T cell repertoires in COVID-19. Assay used: immunoSEQ multiplex PCR; TCRdb lists only in-frame clones, some missing. This sample yields around 310,000 clones, of which over 85% are seen a single time; roughly 10% belongs to the top ten. The source material was PBMCs or T cells enriched from blood (not recorded which). These TCRs come from a woman aged 25 to 45 who had recovered from COVID-19.

The V and J genes are TRBV5-8 and TRBJ1-2, with TRBD1 matching over 7 bases. The V gene's germline CDR1 is SGHTS and CDR2 YDEGEE. This CDR3 contains 13 residues. With V trimmed by 0 bases and J by 8 bases, 4 bases remained unmatched. The CDR3 nucleotides are TGTGCCAGCAGCTTGGCCGTCAGGGGGGGCTACACCTTC. This codes for CASSLAVRGGYTF.

The rearrangement joins TRBV16 to TRBJ2-7; D is possibly TRBD1 (6 bases). With 4 bases removed from V and 3 bases from J, the gap between germline ends came to 16 bases. Germline CDR1 reads KGHSY; CDR2 reads FQNENV. The CDR3 has 15 amino acids. The CDR3 sequence is CASSPPDRILYEQYF. CDR3 DNA sequence: TGTGCCAGCAGCCCCCCAGACAGGATCCTCTACGAGCAGTACTTC.

This rearrangement joins TRBV13 to TRBJ2-7; maybe TRBD2 (5 bases). Between the trimmed V and J ends, which lost 0 bases and 2 bases, there was a span of 14 bases. Per germline, CDR1 PRHDT and CDR2 FYEKMQ (reference sequence). The CDR3 consists of 16 residues. CDR3 residues: CASSLGVVEGPYEQYF. The CDR3 nucleotides read TGTGCCAGCAGCTTAGGGGTAGTCGAGGGCCCCTACGAGCAGTACTTC. The whole variable domain, filled in from reference TRBV13 and TRBJ2-7, reads AAGVIQSPRHLIKEKRETATLKCYPIPRHDTVYWYQQGPGQDPQFLISFYEKMQSDKGSIPDRFSAQQFSDYHSELNMSSLELGDSALYFCASSLGVVEGPYEQYFGPGTRLTVT.

The chain is built from TRBV19 and TRBJ2-5; perhaps TRBD2 as D (5 bases). CDR1 LNHDA and CDR2 SQIVND come from the germline V gene (reference sequence). This CDR3 has 14 amino acids. The V and J ends lost 4 bases and 4 bases respectively, with 13 bases between them. The CDR3 DNA reads as TGTGCCAGTAGTACCGTCGGGGATTTAGAGACCCAGTACTTC. Amino acids: CASSTVGDLETQYF. The whole variable domain, remainder taken from reference TRBV19 and TRBJ2-5, is DGGITQSPKYLFRKEGQNVTLSCEQNLNHDAMYWYRQDPGQGLRLIYYSQIVNDFQKGDIAEGYSVSREKKESFPLTVTSAQKNPTAFYLCASSTVGDLETQYFGPGTRLLVL.

J is TRBJ2-2 and V is TRBV5-4; 10 nucleotides match TRBD1. Germline CDR1 is SGHNT and CDR2 is YYREEE (reference sequence). Germline trimming cut 5 bases from V and 5 bases from J; bases unmatched to any gene: 9. The CDR3 spans 16 residues. DNA for the CDR3: TGTGCCAGCAGGGAATGGGACAGGGGTGATACCGGGGAGCTGTTTTTT. Translated: CASREWDRGDTGELFF.

The genes are TRBV28 and TRBJ2-3; D gene unclear. The V and J ends lost 10 bases and 1 base respectively, with 12 bases between them. The CDR3 is 13 residues long. Per the germline V gene, CDR1 is MDHEN and CDR2 is SYDVKM. The CDR3 here is CATSPPGTDTQYF. In DNA form, the CDR3 reads TGTGCCACCTCCCCCCCTGGCACAGATACGCAGTATTTT.

The J gene is TRBJ1-5, the V gene TRBV2; D is possibly TRBD1 (5 bases). Trimming pared 6 bases from V and 6 bases from J, leaving 9 bases between. Germline V gene data show CDR1 as SNHLY and CDR2 as FYNNEI. The CDR3 is 12 amino acids. The CDR3 region is CASRAGGQPQHF. CDR3 nucleotides: TGTGCCAGCAGGGCCGGGGGTCAGCCCCAGCATTTT.

V and J are TRBV2 and TRBJ2-7; 7 positions match TRBD2. The germline V gene has CDR1 SNHLY and CDR2 FYNNEI. This CDR3 comprises 14 residues. The V segment lost 6 bases and the J segment 2 bases; nucleotides outside the gene matches: 7. CDR3 sequence: CASSQAGRAYEQYF. CDR3 sequence (DNA): TGTGCCAGCAGCCAAGCGGGACGCGCCTACGAGCAGTACTTC.

This sequence joins TRBV5-6 and TRBJ2-5; the D gene is possibly TRBD2 (5 bases). The CDR3 is made up of 14 amino acids. V lost 3 bases and J 7 bases, leaving 16 bases between the germline ends. In germline, CDR1 is SGHDT, CDR2 YYEEEE. The CDR3 protein is CASSYRRGIGTQYF. CDR3 in DNA: TGTGCCAGCAGCTACCGTCGAGGGATTGGGACCCAGTACTTC.

This clone was seen a single time. This chain links TRBV2 with TRBJ2-1, with TRBD2 identical over 16 bases. V shed 6 bases, J shed 8 bases, and the junction held 7 bases outside the gene matches. From germline, CDR1 is SNHLY and CDR2 FYNNEI. The CDR3 spans 16 residues. The CDR3 coding sequence is TGTGCCAGCAGCGGGACTAGCGGGAGGGTTATCGATGAGCAGTTCTTC. It encodes CASSGTSGRVIDEQFF.